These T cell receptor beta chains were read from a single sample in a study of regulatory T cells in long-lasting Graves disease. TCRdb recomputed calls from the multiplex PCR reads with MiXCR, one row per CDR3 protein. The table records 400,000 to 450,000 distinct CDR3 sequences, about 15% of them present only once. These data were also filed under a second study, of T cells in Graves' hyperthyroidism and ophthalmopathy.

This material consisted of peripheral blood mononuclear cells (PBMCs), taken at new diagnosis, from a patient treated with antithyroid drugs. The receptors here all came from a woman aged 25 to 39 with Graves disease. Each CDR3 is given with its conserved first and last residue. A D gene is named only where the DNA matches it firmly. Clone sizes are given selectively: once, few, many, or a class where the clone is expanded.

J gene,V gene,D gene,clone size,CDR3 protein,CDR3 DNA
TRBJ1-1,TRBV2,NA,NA,CASSKMWTAILSTEAFF,TGTGCCAGCAGCAAGATGTGGACAGCTATATTATCCACTGAAGCTTTCTTT
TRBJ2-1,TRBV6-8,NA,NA,CASSYSEDEQFF,TGTGCCAGCAGTTACTCGGAGGATGAGCAGTTCTTC
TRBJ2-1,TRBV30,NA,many,CAWTTGLFSGAQPSPYNEQFF,TGTGCCTGGACAACGGGCCTTTTCAGTGGGGCTCAACCGTCACCCTACAATGAGCAGTTCTTC
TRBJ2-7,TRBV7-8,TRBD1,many,CASSLDRTGPYEQYF,TGTGCCAGCAGCTTAGACCGGACAGGGCCCTACGAGCAGTACTTC
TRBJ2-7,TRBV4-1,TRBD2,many,CASSPGAGGEYEQYF,TGCGCCAGCAGCCCCGGGGCGGGGGGGGAGTACGAGCAGTACTTC
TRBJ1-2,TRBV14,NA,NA,CASSTQTNYGYTF,TGTGCCAGCAGTACTCAGACTAACTATGGCTACACCTTC
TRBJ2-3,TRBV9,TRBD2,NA,CASSATGGRTDTQYF,TGTGCCAGCAGCGCGACGGGAGGTCGGACAGATACGCAGTATTTT
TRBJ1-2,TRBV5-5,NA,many,CASSLAGGLGYTF,TGTGCCAGCAGCTTGGCCGGGGGCCTTGGCTACACCTTC
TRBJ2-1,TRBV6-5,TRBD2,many,CASSYSFQRGYNEQFF,TGTGCCAGCAGTTACTCGTTCCAGCGGGGGTACAATGAGCAGTTCTTC
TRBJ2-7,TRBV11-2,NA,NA,CASSLNFHPSSYEQYF,TGTGCCAGCAGCCTTAATTTCCATCCAAGCTCCTACGAGCAGTACTTC
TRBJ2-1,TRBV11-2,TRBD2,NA,CASSFHSGLAGAEQFF,TGTGCCAGCAGCTTTCATTCGGGACTAGCGGGAGCTGAGCAGTTCTTC
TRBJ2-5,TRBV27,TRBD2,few,CASSPSPSGSLGETQYF,TGTGCCAGCAGCCCGAGCCCTAGCGGGAGTTTAGGAGAGACCCAGTACTTC
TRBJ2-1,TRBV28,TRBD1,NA,CASSLVRQGTMYYYNEQFF,TGTGCCAGCAGTTTAGTGAGACAGGGCACTATGTATTACTACAATGAGCAGTTCTTC
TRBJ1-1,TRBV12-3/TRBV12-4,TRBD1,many,CASTLQGSVTEAFF,TGTGCCAGCACCCTACAGGGGTCGGTCACTGAAGCTTTCTTT
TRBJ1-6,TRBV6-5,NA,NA,CASSYSRTVYNSPLHF,TGTGCCAGCAGTTACTCGAGGACGGTCTATAATTCACCCCTCCACTTT
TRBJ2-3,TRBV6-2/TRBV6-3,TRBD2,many,CASSYPTLAGVTDTQYF,TGTGCCAGCAGTTACCCCACCCTAGCGGGGGTCACAGATACGCAGTATTTT
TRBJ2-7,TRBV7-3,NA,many,CASSISNRVGEQYF,TGTGCCAGCAGTATTTCTAACAGGGTGGGCGAGCAGTACTTC
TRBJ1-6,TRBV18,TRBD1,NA,CASSLSGQANSPLHF,TGTGCCAGCTCACTTTCAGGACAGGCTAATTCACCCCTCCACTTT
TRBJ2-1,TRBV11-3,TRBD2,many,CASSLVETSWSVKNEQFF,TGTGCCAGCAGCTTAGTGGAGACTAGCTGGTCTGTAAAGAATGAGCAGTTCTTC
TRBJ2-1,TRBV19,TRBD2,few,CASSTPGASGRKNEQFF,TGTGCCAGTAGTACGCCGGGGGCTAGCGGGAGGAAAAATGAGCAGTTCTTC
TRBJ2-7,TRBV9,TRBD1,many,CASSVGAGGYEQYF,TGTGCCAGCAGCGTAGGGGCAGGGGGCTACGAGCAGTACTTC
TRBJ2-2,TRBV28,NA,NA,CASSSLFRGTRSRDTGELFF,TGTGCCAGCAGTTCCCTTTTTAGAGGGACCCGGTCTAGGGACACCGGGGAGCTGTTTTTT
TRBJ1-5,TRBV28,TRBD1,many,CASRPDRGRGQPQHF,TGTGCCAGCAGACCCGACAGGGGGCGGGGTCAGCCCCAGCATTTT
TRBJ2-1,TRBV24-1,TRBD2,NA,CATSDLGHASGNEQFF,TGTGCCACCAGTGATTTAGGACATGCTAGCGGCAATGAGCAGTTCTTC
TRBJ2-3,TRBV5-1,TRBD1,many,CASSTHRDRAPVSTDTQYF,TGCGCCAGCAGCACTCACCGGGACAGGGCTCCTGTTAGCACAGATACGCAGTATTTT
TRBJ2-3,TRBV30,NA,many,CAWTGADTQYF,TGTGCCTGGACAGGGGCAGATACGCAGTATTTT
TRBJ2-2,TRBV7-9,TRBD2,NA,CASSLRTSAGELFF,TGTGCCAGCAGCCTAAGGACTAGCGCCGGGGAGCTGTTTTTT
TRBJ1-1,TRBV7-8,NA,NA,CASSLIGTGSPEAFF,TGTGCCAGCAGCTTGATTGGTACGGGATCTCCTGAAGCTTTCTTT